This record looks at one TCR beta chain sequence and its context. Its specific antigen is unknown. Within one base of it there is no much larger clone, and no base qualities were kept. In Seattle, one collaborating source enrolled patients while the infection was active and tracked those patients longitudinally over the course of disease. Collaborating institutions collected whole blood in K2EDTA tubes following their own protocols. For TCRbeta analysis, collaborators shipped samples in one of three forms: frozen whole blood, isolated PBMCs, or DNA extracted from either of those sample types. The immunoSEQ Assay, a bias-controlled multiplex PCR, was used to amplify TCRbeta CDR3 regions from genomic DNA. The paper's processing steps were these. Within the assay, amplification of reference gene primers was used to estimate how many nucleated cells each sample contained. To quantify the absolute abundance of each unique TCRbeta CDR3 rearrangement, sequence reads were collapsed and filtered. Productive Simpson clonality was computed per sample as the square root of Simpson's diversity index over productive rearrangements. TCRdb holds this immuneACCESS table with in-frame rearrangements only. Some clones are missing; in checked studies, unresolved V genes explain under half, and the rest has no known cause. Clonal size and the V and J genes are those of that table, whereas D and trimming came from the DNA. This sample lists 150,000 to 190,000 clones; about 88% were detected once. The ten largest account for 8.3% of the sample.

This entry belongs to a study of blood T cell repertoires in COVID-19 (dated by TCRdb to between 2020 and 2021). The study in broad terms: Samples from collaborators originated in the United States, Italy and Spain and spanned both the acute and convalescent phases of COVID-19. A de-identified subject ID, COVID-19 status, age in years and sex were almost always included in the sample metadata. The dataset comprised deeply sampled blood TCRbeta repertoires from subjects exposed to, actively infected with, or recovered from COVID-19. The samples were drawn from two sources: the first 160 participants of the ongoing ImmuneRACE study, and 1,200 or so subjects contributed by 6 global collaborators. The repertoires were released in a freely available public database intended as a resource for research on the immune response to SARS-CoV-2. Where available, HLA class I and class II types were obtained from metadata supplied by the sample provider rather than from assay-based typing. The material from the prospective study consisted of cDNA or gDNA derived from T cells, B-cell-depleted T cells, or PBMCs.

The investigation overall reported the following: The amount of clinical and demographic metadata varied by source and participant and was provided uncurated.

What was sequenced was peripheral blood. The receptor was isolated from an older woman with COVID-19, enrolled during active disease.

The sequence in DNA is TGTGCCAGCAGCCAAGCTACTACCCCATACAATGAGCAGTTCTTC. Its protein is CASSQATTPYNEQFF. This sequence uses TRBV3-1 (or the pseudogene TRBV3-2) and TRBJ2-1, with the D gene uncertain. Its CDR3 holds 15 amino acids, cysteine through phenylalanine. The only DNA kept is the CDR3, 45 bases in frame from the first base. From a lookup of the germline V gene (reference sequence), CDR1 and CDR2 are LGHDT and YNNKEL. Trimming costs V 1 base and J 4 bases, and their ends lie 11 bases apart.